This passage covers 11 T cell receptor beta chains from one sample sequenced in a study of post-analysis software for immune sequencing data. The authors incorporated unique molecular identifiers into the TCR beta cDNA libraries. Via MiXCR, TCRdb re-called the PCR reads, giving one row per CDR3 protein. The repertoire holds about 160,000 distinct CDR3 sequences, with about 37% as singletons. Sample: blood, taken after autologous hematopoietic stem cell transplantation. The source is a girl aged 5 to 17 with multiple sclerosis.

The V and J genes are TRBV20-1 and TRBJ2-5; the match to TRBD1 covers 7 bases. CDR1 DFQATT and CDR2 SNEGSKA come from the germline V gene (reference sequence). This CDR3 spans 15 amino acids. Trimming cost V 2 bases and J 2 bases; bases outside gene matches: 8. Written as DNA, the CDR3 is TGCAGTGCTAGAATTTTCGGACAGGTTCAAGAGACCCAGTACTTC. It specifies CSARIFGQVQETQYF.

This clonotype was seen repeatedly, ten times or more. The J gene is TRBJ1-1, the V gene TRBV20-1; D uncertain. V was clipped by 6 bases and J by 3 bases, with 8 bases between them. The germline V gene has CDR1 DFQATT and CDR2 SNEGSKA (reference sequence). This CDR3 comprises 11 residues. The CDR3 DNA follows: TGCAGTGCCAGTTTCCACACTGAAGCTTTCTTT. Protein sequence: CSASFHTEAFF.

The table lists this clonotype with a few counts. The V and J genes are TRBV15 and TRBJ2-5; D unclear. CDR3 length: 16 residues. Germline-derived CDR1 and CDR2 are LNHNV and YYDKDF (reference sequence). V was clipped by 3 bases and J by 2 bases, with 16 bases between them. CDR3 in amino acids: CATSSPAGEYQETQYF. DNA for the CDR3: TGTGCCACCAGCAGTCCCGCCGGAGAATATCAAGAGACCCAGTACTTC.

For the CDR3, the DNA is TGCAGCGTTGAAGATGGACTAGCTAGCACAGATACGCAGTATTTT. Amino acids: CSVEDGLASTDTQYF. This chain links TRBV29-1 with TRBJ2-3, with 8 nucleotides matching TRBD2. This CDR3 has 15 amino acids. Germline V gene sequence: CDR1 SQVTM, CDR2 ANQGSEA. The V segment lost 0 bases and the J segment 0 bases; nucleotides outside the gene matches: 2.

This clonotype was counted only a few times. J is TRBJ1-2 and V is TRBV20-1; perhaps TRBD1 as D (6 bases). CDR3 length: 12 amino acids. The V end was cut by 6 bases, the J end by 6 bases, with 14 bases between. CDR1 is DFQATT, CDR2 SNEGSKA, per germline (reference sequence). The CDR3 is CSANRVRDGYTF. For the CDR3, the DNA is TGCAGTGCAAACAGGGTCAGGGATGGCTACACCTTC.

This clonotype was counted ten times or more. CDR3 sequence: CSARDSKGALSSYEQYF. CDR3 DNA: TGCAGTGCTAGAGACTCTAAGGGCGCCCTAAGCTCCTACGAGCAGTACTTC. The chain carries TRBV20-1 and TRBJ2-7, with unresolved D. This CDR3 region has 17 residues. The germline V gene encodes CDR1 DFQATT and CDR2 SNEGSKA (reference sequence). V was trimmed by 0 bases and J by 0 bases, leaving 18 bases between them.

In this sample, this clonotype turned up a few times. DNA for the CDR3: TGTGCCAGCAGTTTTCTGGGTCCAGGGAATCAGCCCCAGCATTTT. This translates into CASSFLGPGNQPQHF. The chain is built from TRBV27 and TRBJ1-5; TRBD1 might be the D (5 bases). The ends were cut back, 3 bases at V and 4 bases at J, with 13 bases in the middle. Germline V lookup: CDR1 MNHEY, CDR2 SMNVEV (reference sequence). The CDR3 sequence is 15 residues long.

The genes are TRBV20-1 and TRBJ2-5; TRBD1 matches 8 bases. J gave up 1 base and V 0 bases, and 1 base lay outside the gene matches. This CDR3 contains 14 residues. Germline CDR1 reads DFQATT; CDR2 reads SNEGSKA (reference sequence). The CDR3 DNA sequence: TGCAGTGCTAGAGATGGGACAGGCCAAGAGACCCAGTACTTC. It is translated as CSARDGTGQETQYF.

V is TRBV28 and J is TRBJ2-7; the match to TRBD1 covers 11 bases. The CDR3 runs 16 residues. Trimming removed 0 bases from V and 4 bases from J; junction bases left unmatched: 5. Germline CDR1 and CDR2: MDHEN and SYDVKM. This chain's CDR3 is CASSLWADRGLYEQYF. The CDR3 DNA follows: TGTGCCAGCAGTTTATGGGCGGACAGGGGGCTTTACGAGCAGTACTTC.

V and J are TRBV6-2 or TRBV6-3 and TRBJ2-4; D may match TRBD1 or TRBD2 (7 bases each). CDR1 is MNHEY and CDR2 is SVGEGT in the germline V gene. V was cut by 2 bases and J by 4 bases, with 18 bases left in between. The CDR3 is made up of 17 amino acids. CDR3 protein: CASSYRGSQGGKNIQYF. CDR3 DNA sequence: TGTGCCAGCAGTTACCGCGGGAGCCAGGGGGGGAAAAACATTCAGTACTTC.

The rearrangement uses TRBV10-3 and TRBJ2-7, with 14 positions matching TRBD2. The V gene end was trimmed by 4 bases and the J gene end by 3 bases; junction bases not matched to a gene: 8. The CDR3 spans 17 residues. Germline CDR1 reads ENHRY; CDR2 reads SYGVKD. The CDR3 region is CAISGGLAGEHSYEQYF. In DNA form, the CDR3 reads TGTGCCATCAGTGGGGGACTAGCGGGAGAGCATAGCTACGAGCAGTACTTC.